The 6 T cell receptor beta chains below all came from one sample that was sequenced in a study of T cell responses to AZD1222 COVID-19 vaccine. Profiling relied on immunoSEQ multiplex PCR, and the TCRdb table lists in-frame clones only, not all of them. Seen here are more than 95,000 clones, roughly 90% observed once, and the top ten hold roughly a sixth. The input for sequencing was peripheral blood, taken on day 0 of AZD1222 vaccination. These receptors came from an adult in good health.

This clone was recorded only once. This chain uses TRBV3-1 (or the pseudogene TRBV3-2) with TRBJ2-5; 8 bases agree with TRBD2. The CDR3 runs to 18 residues. V trimming: 0 bases; J trimming: 4 bases; junction bases outside the gene matches: 13. CDR1 LGHDT and CDR2 YNNKEL come from the germline V gene (reference sequence). CDR3 in DNA: TGTGCCAGCAGCCAAGATGAGGTTAGGGGGACTAGATCAGAGACCCAGTACTTC. Its protein product is CASSQDEVRGTRSETQYF.

The chain carries TRBV6-5 and TRBJ1-4; perhaps TRBD1 as D (5 bases). The ends were cut back, 6 bases at V and 2 bases at J, with 13 bases in the middle. Germline CDR1 MNHEY, CDR2 SVGAGI. The CDR3 sequence is 15 residues long. The CDR3 nucleotides read TGTGCCAGCAGGTTCCAGGGTTTTACTAATGAAAAACTGTTTTTT. Translated, it gives CASRFQGFTNEKLFF.

This clone appeared many times. The chain is built from TRBV7-9 and TRBJ1-1, with D unclear. The germline V and J ends were trimmed by 2 bases and 3 bases, with 10 bases remaining between them. The CDR3 is 14 amino acids. CDR1 is SEHNR, CDR2 FQNEAQ, per germline (reference sequence). Here the CDR3 DNA reads TGTGCCAGCAGCTTAACGGCACGGGACACTGAAGCTTTCTTT. It is translated as CASSLTARDTEAFF.

V usage is TRBV10-3 and J usage is TRBJ1-5; possible D gene TRBD1, 5 bases. With 6 bases removed from V and 7 bases from J, the gap between germline ends came to 16 bases. Germline V CDR1 and CDR2: ENHRY, SYGVKD. The CDR3 is made up of 14 amino acids. The CDR3 nucleotides are TGTGCCATCAGCACGCAGGGTACCCGGCAGCCCCAGCATTTT. Translating it yields CAISTQGTRQPQHF.

The rearrangement links TRBV2 to TRBJ1-5, with D perhaps matching TRBD1 (5 bases). Germline CDR1 SNHLY, CDR2 FYNNEI. V was clipped by 8 bases and J by 6 bases, with 14 bases between them. The CDR3 is 13 residues long. CDR3 coding DNA: TGTGCCAGCGGGAGGGGAGAGCTTCAGCCCCAGCATTTT. Translating it yields CASGRGELQPQHF.

This rearrangement joins TRBV27 to TRBJ1-2; D gene unclear. The V end was cut by 1 base, the J end by 4 bases, with 13 bases between. There are 15 residues in the CDR3. Germline CDR1 reads MNHEY; CDR2 reads SMNVEV (reference sequence). CDR3 bases: TGTGCCAGCAGTTTATGGATGGGTTCCAGCTATGGCTACACCTTC. It encodes CASSLWMGSSYGYTF.